This section outlines one TCR beta chain sequence together with its context. Its antigen remains unknown. This sample stems from a study of response to subunit inactivated influenza vaccine. Germline V gives CDR1 KGHSH, CDR2 LQKENI. CDR3 length: 14 amino acids. Trimming removed 5 bases at V and 4 bases at J, with 15 bases between. Regarding the study as a whole: Every seasonal influenza vaccination brings in few new T cells, the authors suggested.

TCRdb processed the RT-PCR reads anew with MiXCR; each CDR3 protein has one entry. The sample consists of about 240,000 distinct CDR3 sequences, 12% of them appearing once. The chain employs TRBV18 and TRBJ2-7; the D call may be TRBD1 or TRBD2 (5 bases each). Specimen: non-naive T cells sorted from PBMCs, collected around two weeks before vaccination. The sequence was collected from a man aged 50 to 60 who received an inactivated influenza vaccine. The CDR3 loop reads CASSGTAWGYEQYF. CDR3 DNA: TGTGCCAGCTCAGGGACGGCCTGGGGGTACGAGCAGTACTTC.